These T cell receptor beta chains were read from a single sample in a study of blood T cell repertoires in COVID-19. Repertoires were generated with immunoSEQ multiplex PCR, while TCRdb's copy carries only in-frame clones and drops some. The sample yields 250,000 or so clones, roughly nine tenths seen once. The sequenced sample consisted of PBMCs or T cells enriched from blood (not recorded which). These receptors were taken from a human donor in a cohort exposed to, infected with or recovered from COVID-19 (not recorded which). The donor label of this sample is uncertain. Both conserved end residues are part of each CDR3. Each record gives: D gene, clone size, V gene, J gene, CDR3 protein. The D gene is left open where the match is weak. For some rows the clone size is stated as once, few or many, or as a class when expanded; others skip it.

D gene: -
clone size: -
V gene: TRBV2
J gene: TRBJ1-4
CDR3 protein: CASSEGWQTNEKLFF

D gene: -
clone size: -
V gene: TRBV7-9
J gene: TRBJ1-2
CDR3 protein: CASSLAFGAGDYGYTF

D gene: -
clone size: -
V gene: TRBV2
J gene: TRBJ1-1
CDR3 protein: CASIKVRRTEAFF

D gene: -
clone size: -
V gene: TRBV15
J gene: TRBJ1-2
CDR3 protein: CATSSPREGGRNYGYTF

D gene: TRBD1
clone size: -
V gene: TRBV18
J gene: TRBJ2-1
CDR3 protein: CASSPIVGQGRGVYNEQFF

D gene: TRBD1
clone size: -
V gene: TRBV6-2/TRBV6-3
J gene: TRBJ2-7
CDR3 protein: CASSRTGEVDEQYF

D gene: TRBD1
clone size: -
V gene: TRBV11-2
J gene: TRBJ2-7
CDR3 protein: CASSLWTGGDEQYF

D gene: -
clone size: -
V gene: TRBV6-5
J gene: TRBJ2-5
CDR3 protein: CASTGGGEETQYF

D gene: TRBD1
clone size: -
V gene: TRBV19
J gene: TRBJ2-2
CDR3 protein: CASSKGDRKTGELFF

D gene: -
clone size: -
V gene: TRBV19
J gene: TRBJ1-1
CDR3 protein: CASSRPRRDPEAFF

D gene: -
clone size: -
V gene: TRBV7-9
J gene: TRBJ1-4
CDR3 protein: CASSPGRETEKLFF

D gene: -
clone size: once
V gene: TRBV19
J gene: TRBJ1-6
CDR3 protein: CASQGQQGYNSPLHF

D gene: TRBD2
clone size: -
V gene: TRBV18
J gene: TRBJ2-1
CDR3 protein: CASSEDSGGLYNEQFF

D gene: TRBD2
clone size: -
V gene: TRBV29-1
J gene: TRBJ2-5
CDR3 protein: CSVEERGEETQYF

D gene: TRBD1
clone size: -
V gene: TRBV15
J gene: TRBJ1-2
CDR3 protein: CATSRVDRGRNYGYTF

D gene: -
clone size: -
V gene: TRBV19
J gene: TRBJ2-7
CDR3 protein: CASSIYGGEQYF

D gene: TRBD1
clone size: -
V gene: TRBV7-6
J gene: TRBJ1-2
CDR3 protein: CASSLEQGDGYTF

D gene: -
clone size: -
V gene: TRBV3-1/TRBV3-2
J gene: TRBJ2-7
CDR3 protein: CASSQDLNRQYF

D gene: -
clone size: -
V gene: TRBV7-2
J gene: TRBJ2-2
CDR3 protein: CASSLERNTGELFF

D gene: -
clone size: -
V gene: TRBV10-2
J gene: TRBJ1-2
CDR3 protein: CASSESEGIGNYGYTF

D gene: -
clone size: -
V gene: TRBV5-5
J gene: TRBJ1-1
CDR3 protein: CASSLRGGEAFF

D gene: -
clone size: -
V gene: TRBV27
J gene: TRBJ2-7
CDR3 protein: CASSLSPTTYEQYF

D gene: TRBD1
clone size: -
V gene: TRBV24-1
J gene: TRBJ2-5
CDR3 protein: CATSDPGQGDQYF

D gene: TRBD1
clone size: -
V gene: TRBV7-9
J gene: TRBJ1-4
CDR3 protein: CASSWSGDRNEKLFF

D gene: -
clone size: -
V gene: TRBV19
J gene: TRBJ2-7
CDR3 protein: CASSPHNSYEQYF

D gene: -
clone size: -
V gene: TRBV9
J gene: TRBJ1-4
CDR3 protein: CASSVGPGTSNEKLFF

D gene: -
clone size: -
V gene: TRBV6-4
J gene: TRBJ2-3
CDR3 protein: CASSDAFTSPDTQYF

D gene: TRBD1
clone size: once
V gene: TRBV6-5
J gene: TRBJ1-1
CDR3 protein: CASRYRGRVINTEAFF

D gene: -
clone size: -
V gene: TRBV12-5
J gene: TRBJ1-5
CDR3 protein: CASDTYPGFPWSNQPQHF

D gene: -
clone size: -
V gene: TRBV4-3
J gene: TRBJ2-5
CDR3 protein: CASSQLDRTQETQYF

D gene: TRBD1
clone size: -
V gene: TRBV11-2
J gene: TRBJ2-6
CDR3 protein: CASSRTGDSGANVLTF

D gene: -
clone size: once
V gene: TRBV2
J gene: TRBJ1-2
CDR3 protein: CASSDRRASYTF

D gene: TRBD2
clone size: once
V gene: TRBV10-3
J gene: TRBJ2-5
CDR3 protein: CAISIAGGNAETQYF

D gene: -
clone size: few
V gene: TRBV5-4
J gene: TRBJ1-2
CDR3 protein: CASSLGDRPNYGYTF

D gene: -
clone size: -
V gene: TRBV11-2
J gene: TRBJ1-1
CDR3 protein: CASSFQVPRNTEAFF

D gene: TRBD1
clone size: -
V gene: TRBV30
J gene: TRBJ1-2
CDR3 protein: CAWSLRQGLGYTF

D gene: -
clone size: -
V gene: TRBV12-1
J gene: TRBJ2-7
CDR3 protein: CASSFWGGPFYEQYF

D gene: -
clone size: -
V gene: TRBV24-1
J gene: TRBJ1-1
CDR3 protein: CATSPSTAGDTEAFF

D gene: TRBD2
clone size: -
V gene: TRBV30
J gene: TRBJ2-6
CDR3 protein: CAWSSSGTMSGANVLTF

D gene: -
clone size: -
V gene: TRBV24-1
J gene: TRBJ2-7
CDR3 protein: CATSDCRAPCEQYF

D gene: TRBD2
clone size: -
V gene: TRBV3-1/TRBV3-2
J gene: TRBJ2-3
CDR3 protein: CASSTGTSGADTQYF

D gene: -
clone size: -
V gene: TRBV11-2
J gene: TRBJ2-1
CDR3 protein: CASSTPRGREDHNEQFF